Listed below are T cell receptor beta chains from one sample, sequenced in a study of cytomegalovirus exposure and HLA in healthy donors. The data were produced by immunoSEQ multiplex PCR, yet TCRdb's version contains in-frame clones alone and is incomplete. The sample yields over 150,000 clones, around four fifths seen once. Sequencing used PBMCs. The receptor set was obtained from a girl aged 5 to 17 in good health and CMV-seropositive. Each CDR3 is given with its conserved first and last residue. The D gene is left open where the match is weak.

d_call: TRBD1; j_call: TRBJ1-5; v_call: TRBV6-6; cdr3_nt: TGTGCCAGCAGCTACAGGGGGAATCAGCCCCAGCATTTT; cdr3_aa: CASSYRGNQPQHF
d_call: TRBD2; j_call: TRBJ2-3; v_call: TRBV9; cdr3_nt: TGTGCCAGCAGCTCCAGATTGCGGGGGGCAGATACGCAGTATTTT; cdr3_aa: CASSSRLRGADTQYF
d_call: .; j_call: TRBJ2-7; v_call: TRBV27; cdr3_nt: TGTGCCAGCAGTTTAAAGGGTAATTTGGGGGGCGAGCAGTACTTC; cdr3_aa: CASSLKGNLGGEQYF
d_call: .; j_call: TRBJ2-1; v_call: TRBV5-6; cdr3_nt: TGTGCCAGCAGCTGGCCGGGACAAAAGTACAATGAGCAGTTCTTC; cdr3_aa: CASSWPGQKYNEQFF
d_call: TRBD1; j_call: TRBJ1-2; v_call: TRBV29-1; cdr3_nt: TGCAGCGTCCAAGAGGACAGGGGACGCTATGGCTACACCTTC; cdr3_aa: CSVQEDRGRYGYTF
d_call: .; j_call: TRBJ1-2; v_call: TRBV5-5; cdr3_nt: TGTGCCAGCACCTCGCCCTTCAGGGGTAGAAATGGCTACACCTTC; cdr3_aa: CASTSPFRGRNGYTF
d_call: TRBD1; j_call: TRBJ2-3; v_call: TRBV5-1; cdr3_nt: TGCGCCAGCAGCTTGACAGGGGGCCCTGATACGCAGTATTTT; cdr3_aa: CASSLTGGPDTQYF
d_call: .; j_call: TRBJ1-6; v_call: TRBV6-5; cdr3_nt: TGTGCCAGCAGTTACTCGAAGTACAAGGGGAATTCACCCCTCCACTTT; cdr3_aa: CASSYSKYKGNSPLHF
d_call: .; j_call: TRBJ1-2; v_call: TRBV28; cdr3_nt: TGTGCCAGCAGTTTATCCAGGGTCTATGGCTACACCTTC; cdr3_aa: CASSLSRVYGYTF
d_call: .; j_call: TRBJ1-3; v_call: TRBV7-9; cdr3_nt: TGTGCCAGCAGCTTCTCAGGGTCCTCTGGAAACACCATATATTTT; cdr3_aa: CASSFSGSSGNTIYF
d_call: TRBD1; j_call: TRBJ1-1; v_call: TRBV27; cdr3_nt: TGTGCCAGCCGATTTCAGACAGGGGTGAACACTGAAGCTTTCTTT; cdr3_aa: CASRFQTGVNTEAFF
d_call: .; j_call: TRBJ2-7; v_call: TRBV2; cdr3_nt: TGTGCCAGCAGTGAACCCGCATCCCGCGGAGACTCCTACGAGCAGTACTTC; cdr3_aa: CASSEPASRGDSYEQYF
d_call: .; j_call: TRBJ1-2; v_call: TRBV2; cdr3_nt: TGTGCCACTACGGCGGGCAACCGGGGCTACACCTTC; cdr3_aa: CATTAGNRGYTF
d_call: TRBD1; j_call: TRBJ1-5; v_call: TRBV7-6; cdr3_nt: TGTGCCAGCAGCCGCCAGGACAGGGCAGGTCAGCCCCAGCATTTT; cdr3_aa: CASSRQDRAGQPQHF
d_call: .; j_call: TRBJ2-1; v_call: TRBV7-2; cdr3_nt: TGTGCCAGCAGCGCGGGAAACGGCAATGAGCAGTTCTTC; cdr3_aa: CASSAGNGNEQFF
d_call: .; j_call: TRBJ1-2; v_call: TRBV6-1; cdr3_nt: TGTGCCAGCAGCGGCAGCGTCAACTATGGCTACACCTTC; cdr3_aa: CASSGSVNYGYTF